This T cell receptor beta chain is drawn from a study of cytomegalovirus exposure and HLA in healthy donors. About the research overall: Out of around 360 genotyped donors, about 76% belonged to the Caucasian-associated ancestry cluster.

The PCR made use of 60 Vbeta and 13 Jbeta primers. TCRdb's table, derived via immunoSEQ multiplex PCR, lists solely in-frame clones and lacks some. The data show about 160,000 clones, and the top ten clones hold over 1%. The TCR was taken from a woman aged 55-69 years in good health and CMV-seronegative. Sequencing was carried out using PBMCs.

In DNA, the CDR3 is TGTGCCAGCAGCGTAGCGAGGTCCGGAGGTGAGCAGTACTTC. Its protein product is CASSVARSGGEQYF. This chain uses TRBV9 with TRBJ2-7; D is possibly TRBD2 (5 bases). The ends were cut back, 0 bases at V and 7 bases at J, with 14 bases in the middle. This CDR3 has 14 amino acids. The V gene's germline CDR1 is SGDLS and CDR2 YYNGEE. The variable domain in full, with the rest retrieved from reference TRBV9 and TRBJ2-7, is DSGVTQTPKHLITATGQRVTLRCSPRSGDLSVYWYQQSLDQGLQFLIQYYNGEERAKGNILERFSAQQFPDLHSELNLSSLELGDSALYFCASSVARSGGEQYFGPGTRLTVT.